Each of the 11 T cell receptor beta chains below was sequenced from the same sample in a study of Tregs in tolerant kidney transplant recipients. Profiled with immunoSEQ multiplex PCR; TCRdb holds only in-frame clones, not every one. The table lists about 94,000 clones, over 85% of them singletons. The input for sequencing was CD4+ T cells from blood, taken before the transplant. Receptors were obtained from a human donor who received a combined kidney and bone marrow transplant.

This clone was detected once. The genes are TRBV5-1 and TRBJ2-3; weak D call: TRBD2 (6 bases). V was shortened by 0 bases and J by 1 base, with 12 bases between the two germline ends. This CDR3 is built from 16 residues. Germline CDR1 is SGHRS and CDR2 is YFSETQ. This chain's CDR3 is CASSLGLATRTDTQYF. The CDR3 DNA sequence: TGCGCCAGCAGCTTGGGGCTAGCGACCCGCACAGATACGCAGTATTTT.

This clone was recorded once. The V and J genes are TRBV28 and TRBJ2-1, with 15 bases matching TRBD2. Germline values: CDR1 MDHEN, CDR2 SYDVKM. The V gene end was trimmed by 6 bases and the J gene end by 6 bases; junction bases not matched to a gene: 3. This CDR3 spans 15 amino acids. The CDR3 DNA follows: TGTGCCAGCAGATCGGGACTAGCGGGGGGCAATGAGCAGTTCTTC. This gives the protein CASRSGLAGGNEQFF.

This clone was picked up one time. The chain joins TRBV5-1 to TRBJ2-5; 10 positions agree with TRBD2. Germline V lookup: CDR1 SGHRS, CDR2 YFSETQ. CDR3 length equals 16 residues. Losses at the gene ends were 0 bases for V and 1 base for J; bases not matched to a gene: 3. CDR3 residues: CASSLALAGAQETQYF. The CDR3 DNA reads as TGCGCCAGCAGCTTGGCCCTAGCGGGGGCCCAAGAGACCCAGTACTTC.

This sequence joins TRBV5-1 and TRBJ2-1; TRBD1 matches at 8 bases. The CDR3 is made up of 15 amino acids. J gave up 0 bases and V 4 bases, and 3 bases lay outside the gene matches. CDR1 and CDR2 from the germline V gene are SGHRS and YFSETQ. CDR3 sequence reads: CASSRDRSSYNEQFF. The CDR3 nucleotides read TGCGCCAGCAGCCGGGACAGGAGCTCCTACAATGAGCAGTTCTTC.

This chain uses TRBV5-1 with TRBJ2-3; D is uncertain. The CDR3 covers 13 residues. Between the trimmed V and J ends, which lost 3 bases and 2 bases, there was a span of 7 bases. CDR1 and CDR2 from the germline V gene are SGHRS and YFSETQ. The CDR3 DNA reads TGCGCCAGCAGCTCAGGCCCCACAGATACGCAGTATTTT. Translated, it gives CASSSGPTDTQYF.

The rearrangement links TRBV18 to TRBJ1-1; perhaps TRBD1 as D (5 bases). This CDR3 has 13 amino acids. With 2 bases removed from V and 10 bases from J, the gap between germline ends came to 14 bases. CDR1 and CDR2 (germline): KGHSH, LQKENI. CDR3 in DNA: TGTGCCAGCTCACCAGACAATCGGGGGGGAGCTTTCTTT. Encoded protein: CASSPDNRGGAFF.

The chain links TRBV9 to TRBJ2-5; TRBD2 matches 8 bases. Germline values: CDR1 SGDLS, CDR2 YYNGEE. V was pared by 5 bases and J by 4 bases, with 10 bases of the junction left unmatched. The CDR3 totals 15 residues. CDR3 DNA sequence: TGTGCCAGCAGGAAAGGTCCGGGGGGGCCAGAGACCCAGTACTTC. Amino acids: CASRKGPGGPETQYF. Full variable domain (outside the CDR3, taken from reference TRBV9 and TRBJ2-5): DSGVTQTPKHLITATGQRVTLRCSPRSGDLSVYWYQQSLDQGLQFLIQYYNGEERAKGNILERFSAQQFPDLHSELNLSSLELGDSALYFCASRKGPGGPETQYFGPGTRLLVL.

The chain combines TRBV5-1 with TRBJ2-5; 13 positions match TRBD2. Looked up from germline, CDR1 is SGHRS and CDR2 is YFSETQ. The CDR3 is made up of 15 amino acids. V lost 4 bases, J lost 5 bases, and 5 bases stayed unmatched. CDR3 nucleotide sequence: TGCGCCAGCAGCCCCGGGACTAGCGGGGCTGAGACCCAGTACTTC. Translation gives CASSPGTSGAETQYF.

The chain links TRBV6-1 to TRBJ2-7, with D possibly matching TRBD2 (5 bases). Trimming removed 1 base from V and 9 bases from J, with 13 bases in between. Germline CDR1 and CDR2: MNHNS and SASEGT. The length of the CDR3 is 13 residues. The CDR3 loop is CASSEGGRTRQYF. CDR3 DNA sequence: TGTGCCAGCAGTGAAGGAGGCAGGACTCGGCAGTACTTC.

The V gene is TRBV7-9, the J gene TRBJ2-2; 10 nucleotides align to TRBD1. There are 15 residues in the CDR3. The trim removed 6 bases at V and 5 bases at J, leaving 6 bases unmatched. CDR1 is SEHNR, CDR2 FQNEAQ, per germline (reference sequence). This CDR3 reads CASRPGQGRTGELFF. CDR3 in DNA: TGTGCCAGCAGACCGGGACAGGGGAGGACCGGGGAGCTGTTTTTT.

V gene TRBV5-4 combines with J gene TRBJ2-1; the match to TRBD2 covers 10 bases. Germline V gene sequence: CDR1 SGHNT, CDR2 YYREEE (reference sequence). The J segment lost 2 bases and the V segment lost 3 bases, leaving 2 bases of the junction unmatched. The CDR3 spans 15 residues. The CDR3 spells CASSSGLAAYNEQFF. The CDR3 DNA reads as TGTGCCAGCAGCTCCGGACTAGCGGCCTACAATGAGCAGTTCTTC.